Presented here are 24 T cell receptor beta chains from one specimen sequenced in a study of blood T cell repertoires in COVID-19. The assay was immunoSEQ multiplex PCR, and TCRdb's table has in-frame clones only and misses some. The sample holds approximately 440,000 clones, 88% seen once. The specimen sequenced was peripheral blood. These TCRs come from a woman aged 45-59 years with COVID-19, enrolled during active disease.

The chain joins TRBV11-3 to TRBJ2-3, with unresolved D. V lost 5 bases and J lost 3, with 9 bases in between. CDR1 SGHNT and CDR2 YENEEA come from the germline V gene. This CDR3 has 13 residues. The CDR3 bases are TGTGCCAGCAGCCCCCCGACTACAGATACGCAGTATTTT. Translation: CASSPPTTDTQYF.

The J gene is TRBJ2-3, the V gene TRBV12-3 or TRBV12-4, with a weak D call TRBD2 (6 bases). V was shortened by 5 bases and J by 7 bases, with 13 bases between the two germline ends. CDR3 length equals 13 residues. The CDR3 reads CASSTGLSNTQYF. The CDR3 DNA reads TGTGCCAGCAGTACGGGACTCTCGAATACGCAGTATTTT.

The chain joins TRBV2 to TRBJ1-1, with a possible D match to TRBD1 (6 bases). The CDR3 is 14 residues long. V was shortened by 1 base and J by 3 bases, with 9 bases between the two germline ends. Germline V gene sequence: CDR1 SNHLY, CDR2 FYNNEI. The CDR3: CASSEDRADTEAFF. CDR3 coding DNA: TGTGCCAGCAGTGAAGACAGGGCTGACACTGAAGCTTTCTTT.

This clone was detected only once. The CDR3 spells CASSLDRDSTNTGELFF. The CDR3 DNA follows: TGTGCCAGCTCCCTTGACAGGGACTCCACGAACACCGGGGAGCTGTTTTTT. The chain employs TRBV18 and TRBJ2-2; D perhaps matches TRBD1 (7 bases). Trimming stripped 6 bases from V and 0 bases from J, with 17 bases between. CDR3 length: 17 residues. Germline assignment: CDR1 KGHSH and CDR2 LQKENI.

CDR3 nucleotides: TGCAGCGTTGTCATGACGACGGGTGGCTACACCTTC. It translates to CSVVMTTGGYTF. V and J are TRBV29-1 and TRBJ1-2; no clear D gene. Deletions cut 4 bases from V and 7 bases from J, with 13 bases between. Germline CDR1 reads SQVTM; CDR2 reads ANQGSEA. CDR3 size: 12 residues.

This clone was seen a handful of times. This chain joins TRBV4-2 and TRBJ2-2, with D possibly matching TRBD2 (6 bases). Deletions cut 0 bases from V and 5 bases from J, with 10 bases between. The CDR3 runs 15 residues. Per germline, CDR1 LGHNA and CDR2 YNFKEQ. The CDR3 loop reads CASSQDRLATGELFF. The CDR3 DNA is TGTGCCAGCAGCCAAGATCGGCTAGCGACCGGGGAGCTGTTTTTT.

This chain connects TRBV6-5 to TRBJ1-5, with D maybe TRBD1 (6 bases). The V gene's germline CDR1 is MNHEY and CDR2 SVGAGI. The CDR3 has 14 amino acids. Between the trimmed V and J ends, which lost 6 bases and 4 bases, there was a span of 13 bases. The CDR3 DNA follows: TGTGCCAGCAGGTTGACAGGTCCGAATCAGCCCCAGCATTTT. It codes for CASRLTGPNQPQHF.

This chain connects TRBV30 to TRBJ2-1, with a possible D match to TRBD1 (8 bases). V was clipped by 0 bases and J by 7 bases, with 10 bases between them. The CDR3 is 13 residues long. CDR1 and CDR2 from the germline V gene are GTSNPN and SVGIG (reference sequence). CDR3 protein: CAWSVQGGNEQFF. The CDR3 nucleotides read TGTGCCTGGAGTGTACAGGGGGGGAATGAGCAGTTCTTC.

This sequence joins TRBV5-4 and TRBJ1-1, with D maybe TRBD1 (5 bases). V shed 3 bases and J shed 0 bases, with 6 bases lying between them. CDR1 SGHNT and CDR2 YYREEE come from the germline V gene (reference sequence). This CDR3 has 13 amino acids. The CDR3 region has the DNA TGTGCCAGCAGCTCCAGGGTGAACACTGAAGCTTTCTTT. Translated, it gives CASSSRVNTEAFF.

The chain carries TRBV18 and TRBJ2-1; tentative D call: TRBD1 (6 bases). The CDR3 loop spans 14 amino acids. In germline, CDR1 is KGHSH, CDR2 LQKENI. Trimming stripped 4 bases from V and 8 bases from J, with 15 bases between. The CDR3 sequence is CASSHPGQRDEQFF. In DNA, the CDR3 is TGTGCCAGCTCACACCCGGGACAACGGGATGAGCAGTTCTTC.

This chain uses TRBV12-3 or TRBV12-4 with TRBJ1-2; TRBD1 aligns across 9 bases. This CDR3 comprises 12 residues. V lost 8 bases and J lost 2; bases outside the gene matches: 0. In DNA form, the CDR3 reads TGTGCCAGCGGACAGGGGAACTATGGCTACACCTTC. Residues: CASGQGNYGYTF.

In this sample, this clone turned up once. V and J are TRBV7-2 and TRBJ2-3; 7 bases map to TRBD2. CDR3 length: 14 amino acids. With 3 bases clipped from V and 8 bases from J, the junction kept 8 bases outside the gene matches. Germline CDR1 SGHTA, CDR2 FQGNSA. CDR3 region: CASSFTTGGGTQYF. The CDR3 DNA is TGTGCCAGCAGCTTTACCACTGGGGGGGGTACGCAGTATTTT.

V gene TRBV12-5 combines with J gene TRBJ1-2; TRBD1 might be the D (5 bases). CDR1 and CDR2 from the germline V gene are LGHNT and FRNRAP. This CDR3 comprises 15 residues. The ends were cut back, 4 bases at V and 3 bases at J, with 15 bases in the middle. In DNA, the CDR3 is TGTGCTAGTGGTTCGGGACCCGGGGGAGACTATGGCTACACCTTC. As protein: CASGSGPGGDYGYTF. Filled out from reference TRBV12-5 and TRBJ1-2, the complete variable domain reads DARVTQTPRHKVTEMGQEVTMRCQPILGHNTVFWYRQTMMQGLELLAYFRNRAPLDDSGMPKDRFSAEMPDATLATLKIQPSEPRDSAVYFCASGSGPGGDYGYTFGSGTRLTVV.

The chain links TRBV28 to TRBJ2-1, with 7 bases fitting TRBD2. The CDR3 consists of 14 residues. V trimming: 10 bases; J trimming: 3 bases; junction bases outside the gene matches: 9. Germline CDR1 is MDHEN and CDR2 is SYDVKM. The CDR3 loop reads CAISGGRGYNEQFF. The CDR3 region has the DNA TGTGCCATCTCGGGGGGAAGGGGCTACAATGAGCAGTTCTTC.

V and J are TRBV6-2 or TRBV6-3 and TRBJ2-7; D gene unclear. This CDR3 has 11 residues. Germline CDR1 reads MNHEY; CDR2 reads SVGEGT. Trimming left V 4 bases short and J 4 bases short, with 5 bases between. In nucleotides, the CDR3 is TGTGCCAGCAGTTCGTTATACGAGCAGTACTTC. This sequence encodes CASSSLYEQYF.

The genes are TRBV3-1 (or the pseudogene TRBV3-2) and TRBJ2-3; maybe TRBD2 (7 bases). With 4 bases removed from V and 4 bases from J, the gap between germline ends came to 12 bases. This CDR3 has 14 amino acids. Looked up from germline, CDR1 is LGHDT and CDR2 is YNNKEL (reference sequence). DNA for the CDR3: TGTGCCAGCAGCCTCAAAGGGGGGGCAGATACGCAGTATTTT. Translation: CASSLKGGADTQYF.

The V call is TRBV19, the J call TRBJ1-3; 8 nucleotides agree with TRBD1. The germline V gene has CDR1 LNHDA and CDR2 SQIVND (reference sequence). With V trimmed by 6 bases and J by 1 base, 8 bases remained unmatched. This CDR3 contains 16 residues. The CDR3 DNA reads TGTGCCAGTAGACTCCAGGGGGCCTTTTCTGGAAACACCATATATTTT. Encoded protein: CASRLQGAFSGNTIYF.

This clone was recorded once. The V call is TRBV3-1 (or the pseudogene TRBV3-2), the J call TRBJ2-7, with D possibly being TRBD2 (5 bases). Trimming shortened V by 0 bases and J by 12 bases, and 12 bases separated the two germline ends. The CDR3 has 12 amino acids. CDR1 LGHDT and CDR2 YNNKEL come from the germline V gene (reference sequence). Here the CDR3 DNA reads TGTGCCAGCAGCCAAGATCCGGGGTTCTGGTACTTC. Its protein is CASSQDPGFWYF.

This clone was recorded a few times. The rearrangement joins TRBV5-5 to TRBJ1-2, with 7 bases matching TRBD1. V shed 2 bases and J 0 bases; nucleotides not matched to a gene: 4. CDR3 length equals 15 residues. CDR1 SGHKS and CDR2 YYEKEE come from the germline V gene (reference sequence). CDR3 protein: CASSFTGDPNYGYTF. In DNA form, the CDR3 reads TGTGCCAGCAGCTTCACAGGGGATCCTAACTATGGCTACACCTTC.

This chain connects TRBV24-1 to TRBJ1-2, with TRBD1 as a possible D gene (5 bases). V was pared by 1 base and J by 14 bases, with 13 bases between. CDR1 and CDR2 from the germline V gene are KGHDR and SFDVKD. The CDR3 length is 12 residues. The CDR3 sequence: CATSDLRGLETF. CDR3 DNA sequence: TGTGCCACCAGTGATTTAAGGGGTCTCGAGACCTTC.

J is TRBJ1-3 and V is TRBV7-2; a possible D gene is TRBD1 (6 bases). CDR3 length: 16 residues. Germline V gene lookup returns CDR1 SGHTA and CDR2 FQGNSA. V lost 2 bases and J 0 bases, leaving 11 bases between the germline ends. The CDR3 DNA reads TGTGCCAGCAGCTTAAACCCAGGGGTCTCTGGAAACACCATATATTTT. It yields the protein CASSLNPGVSGNTIYF.

V gene TRBV6-1 combines with J gene TRBJ2-3; D is possibly TRBD1 (6 bases). The ends were cut back, 1 base at V and 1 base at J, with 6 bases in the middle. Looked up from germline, CDR1 is MNHNS and CDR2 is SASEGT. This CDR3 contains 14 residues. The CDR3 sequence: CASSEDRGTDTQYF. CDR3 nucleotide sequence: TGTGCCAGCAGTGAAGACAGGGGCACAGATACGCAGTATTTT.

The V gene is TRBV19, the J gene TRBJ2-7; D gene ambiguous. Germline V gene lookup returns CDR1 LNHDA and CDR2 SQIVND (reference sequence). Trimming took off 9 bases at V and 0 bases at J, with 15 bases between the two ends. The CDR3 is made up of 14 amino acids. CDR3 loop: CASRTDHTSYEQYF. CDR3 nucleotides: TGTGCCAGCCGTACAGATCACACCTCCTACGAGCAGTACTTC. The full variable domain, completed using reference TRBV19 and TRBJ2-7, is DGGITQSPKYLFRKEGQNVTLSCEQNLNHDAMYWYRQDPGQGLRLIYYSQIVNDFQKGDIAEGYSVSREKKESFPLTVTSAQKNPTAFYLCASRTDHTSYEQYFGPGTRLTVT.

This chain connects TRBV2 to TRBJ1-4; D remains unclear. This CDR3 is built from 12 residues. Between the trimmed V and J ends, which lost 6 bases and 4 bases, there was a span of 6 bases. Germline V gene sequence: CDR1 SNHLY, CDR2 FYNNEI. The CDR3 DNA is TGTGCCAGCAGAGGAGATAATGAAAAACTGTTTTTT. Residues: CASRGDNEKLFF.